The 15 T cell receptor beta chains given below trace back to one sample, sequenced in a study of graft-versus-host responses after intestinal transplantation. This table comes from immunoSEQ multiplex PCR, and its TCRdb copy is limited to in-frame clones, with some not included. In the table there are some 7,600 clones, 80% to 95% of which are singletons. Source: PBMCs, taken about 30 days after intestinal transplant. These receptors came from a human patient who received an intestinal transplant, so some T cells may come from the graft donor.

The chain joins TRBV12-5 to TRBJ2-3; D uncertain. The CDR3 loop spans 15 amino acids. The germline V and J ends were trimmed by 0 bases and 0 bases, with 7 bases remaining between them. Germline CDR1 reads LGHNT; CDR2 reads FRNRAP. CDR3 region: CASGLVVGSTDTQYF. The CDR3 coding sequence is TGTGCTAGTGGTTTGGTAGTAGGGAGCACAGATACGCAGTATTTT.

The chain joins TRBV14 to TRBJ2-1; D is unclear. The CDR3 length is 15 residues. Germline lookup yields CDR1 SGHDN and CDR2 FVKESK. With 0 bases removed from V and 3 bases from J, the gap between germline ends came to 9 bases. CDR3 in amino acids: CASSQDLQYYNEQFF. The DNA of the CDR3 is TGTGCCAGCAGCCAAGATTTACAGTACTACAATGAGCAGTTCTTC.

The chain has TRBV6-1 and TRBJ2-7; no definite D call. CDR3 size: 15 residues. Looked up from germline, CDR1 is MNHNS and CDR2 is SASEGT. V was shortened by 2 bases and J by 4 bases, with 15 bases between the two germline ends. DNA for the CDR3: TGTGCCAGCAGTGAATTTGGGCAAGAACCTTACGAGCAGTACTTC. This gives the protein CASSEFGQEPYEQYF.

The chain links TRBV27 to TRBJ1-6; D not certain. The CDR3 covers 16 residues. With 0 bases removed from V and 4 bases from J, the gap between germline ends came to 10 bases. Germline values: CDR1 MNHEY, CDR2 SMNVEV (reference sequence). The CDR3 nucleotides are TGTGCCAGCAGTTTATCCTGGGGTCGGTATAATTCACCCCTCCACTTT. Its translation: CASSLSWGRYNSPLHF.

The CDR3 here is CASSQVNPFSGKLFF. DNA of the CDR3: TGTGCCAGCAGCCAAGTAAACCCCTTCTCGGGAAAACTGTTTTTT. This chain links TRBV14 with TRBJ1-4; D is unresolved. Germline CDR1 and CDR2: SGHDN and FVKESK. The V and J ends lost 1 base and 10 bases respectively, with 16 bases between them. This CDR3 has 15 amino acids. Using reference TRBV14 and TRBJ1-4 for the parts outside the CDR3, the full variable domain is EAGVTQFPSHSVIEKGQTVTLRCDPISGHDNLYWYRRVMGKEIKFLLHFVKESKQDESGMPNNRFLAERTGGTYSTLKVQPAELEDSGVYFCASSQVNPFSGKLFFGSGTQLSVL.

The sample holds one count of this clone. The chain has TRBV7-8 and TRBJ2-5, with D maybe TRBD2 (6 bases). Looked up from germline, CDR1 is SGHVS and CDR2 is FQNEAQ. This CDR3 spans 15 amino acids. The V end was cut by 6 bases, the J end by 2 bases, with 16 bases between. The CDR3 sequence: CASRKTLADQETQYF. Here the CDR3 DNA reads TGTGCCAGCAGAAAGACTTTAGCGGATCAAGAGACCCAGTACTTC.

This sequence joins TRBV6-5 and TRBJ1-1; no firm D call. The CDR3 runs to 13 residues. Trimming removed 8 bases from V and 3 bases from J, with 13 bases in between. Germline values: CDR1 MNHEY, CDR2 SVGAGI. For the CDR3, the DNA is TGTGCCAGCCGCGCCGGTTGGGACACTGAAGCTTTCTTT. This gives the protein CASRAGWDTEAFF.

This clone was seen only once. The chain couples TRBV4-1 to TRBJ1-6; D might be TRBD1 (6 bases). The CDR3 totals 19 residues. Trimming removed 3 bases at V and 0 bases at J, with 18 bases between. Per the germline V gene, CDR1 is MGHRA and CDR2 is YSYEKL. The CDR3 here is CASSHSIGDKSSYNSPLHF. CDR3 in DNA: TGCGCCAGCAGCCATTCTATAGGGGACAAGAGCTCCTATAATTCACCCCTCCACTTT.

The CDR3 DNA reads TGTGCCAGCAGTTCTCTAATTTCTGAAGCTTTCTTT. Its translation: CASSSLISEAFF. V usage is TRBV6-5 and J usage is TRBJ1-1; no firm D call. Germline V gene data show CDR1 as MNHEY and CDR2 as SVGAGI. Trimming pared 4 bases from V and 6 bases from J, leaving 9 bases between. The CDR3 has 12 residues.

This chain uses TRBV14 with TRBJ2-3, with D possibly TRBD1 on 5 matching bases. Germline V gives CDR1 SGHDN, CDR2 FVKESK. V was shortened by 1 base and J by 7 bases, with 30 bases between the two germline ends. The CDR3 covers 20 residues. The CDR3 sequence: CASSQGPAGVQVRTQYTQYF. CDR3 bases: TGTGCCAGCAGCCAAGGTCCTGCTGGGGTACAGGTCCGAACTCAATATACGCAGTATTTT. Complete variable domain (other parts from reference TRBV14 and TRBJ2-3): EAGVTQFPSHSVIEKGQTVTLRCDPISGHDNLYWYRRVMGKEIKFLLHFVKESKQDESGMPNNRFLAERTGGTYSTLKVQPAELEDSGVYFCASSQGPAGVQVRTQYTQYFGPGTRLTVL.

The rearrangement joins TRBV2 to TRBJ2-1; TRBD1 agrees at 11 bases. With V trimmed by 11 bases and J by 9 bases, 9 bases remained unmatched. The V gene's germline CDR1 is SNHLY and CDR2 FYNNEI. This CDR3 has 13 amino acids. In DNA, the CDR3 is TGTGCCGGACAGGGGGCTCCCACAAGTGAGCAGTTCTTC. Its protein product is CAGQGAPTSEQFF.

This chain links TRBV27 with TRBJ2-2; 8 nucleotides agree with TRBD2. After removal of 5 bases from V and 1 base from J, the junction contained 6 bases not matched to a gene. Germline-derived CDR1 and CDR2 are MNHEY and SMNVEV (reference sequence). This CDR3 is built from 16 residues. CDR3 protein: CASSPGSGGNTGELFF. CDR3 nucleotide sequence: TGTGCCAGCAGTCCGGGAAGCGGGGGGAACACCGGGGAGCTGTTTTTT.

In this sample, this clone turned up once. This chain connects TRBV6-5 to TRBJ1-5, with D hard to call. CDR3 length equals 13 residues. CDR1 and CDR2 from the germline V gene are MNHEY and SVGAGI. V lost 2 bases to trimming and J lost 11 bases, with 13 bases between them. Written as DNA, the CDR3 is TGTGCCAGCAGTTACGGGGTAGATAGGGCCCAGCATTTT. Its translation is CASSYGVDRAQHF.

The V call is TRBV19, the J call TRBJ1-1, with 10 bases fitting TRBD1. CDR3 length equals 14 residues. With V trimmed by 3 bases and J by 4 bases, 2 bases remained unmatched. Per germline, CDR1 LNHDA and CDR2 SQIVND (reference sequence). The CDR3 nucleotides are TGTGCCAGTAGTATGGGACAGGGGTTCACTGAAGCTTTCTTT. Its protein product is CASSMGQGFTEAFF. The whole variable domain, filled in from reference TRBV19 and TRBJ1-1, reads DGGITQSPKYLFRKEGQNVTLSCEQNLNHDAMYWYRQDPGQGLRLIYYSQIVNDFQKGDIAEGYSVSREKKESFPLTVTSAQKNPTAFYLCASSMGQGFTEAFFGQGTRLTVV.

The genes are TRBV19 and TRBJ2-1, with TRBD1 matching 11 bases. The CDR3 sequence is 15 residues long. Germline CDR1 is LNHDA and CDR2 is SQIVND (reference sequence). V was pared by 5 bases and J by 3 bases, with 3 bases of the junction left unmatched. DNA of the CDR3: TGTGCCAGTAGTTCCGGGACAGGGGGCTACAATGAGCAGTTCTTC. It codes for CASSSGTGGYNEQFF.